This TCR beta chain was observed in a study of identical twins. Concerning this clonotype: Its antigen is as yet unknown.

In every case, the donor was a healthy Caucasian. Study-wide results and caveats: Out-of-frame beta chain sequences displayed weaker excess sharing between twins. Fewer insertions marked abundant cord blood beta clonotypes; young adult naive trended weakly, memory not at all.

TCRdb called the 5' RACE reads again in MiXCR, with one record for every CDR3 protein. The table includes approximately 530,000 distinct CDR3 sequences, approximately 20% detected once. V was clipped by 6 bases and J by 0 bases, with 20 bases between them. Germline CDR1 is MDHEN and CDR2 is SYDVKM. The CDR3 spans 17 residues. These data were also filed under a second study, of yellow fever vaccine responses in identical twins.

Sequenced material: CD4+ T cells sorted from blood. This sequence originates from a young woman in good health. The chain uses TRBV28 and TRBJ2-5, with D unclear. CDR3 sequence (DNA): TGTGCCAGCAGCGAAATTACTACAGTATTAGACCAAGAGACCCAGTACTTC. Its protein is CASSEITTVLDQETQYF.